This T cell receptor beta chain was identified during a study of T-cell memory formation after mild COVID-19. Within the sample, this clonotype is medium-sized (0.01 to 0.1%). MiXCR, run by TCRdb on the 5' RACE reads, gives a single entry per CDR3 protein. The table shows several thousand distinct CDR3 sequences, with about 15% occurring only once. The source material was PBMCs or a T cell subset sorted from them (not recorded which). The clonotype comes from an adult who had mild COVID-19 (a few samples of this study predate the infection). Cell type and time point are not known.

The CDR3 region has the DNA TGCGCCAGCAGTGAGTGGGCGGAGAATGGCTACACCTTC. Translating gives CASSEWAENGYTF. The V gene is TRBV10-2, the J gene TRBJ1-2; D ambiguous. Germline-derived CDR1 and CDR2 are WSHSY and SAAADI. The ends were cut back, 1 base at V and 6 bases at J, with 9 bases in the middle. This CDR3 has 13 amino acids.